This record concerns one T cell receptor (beta chain) sequence. The method was immunoSEQ multiplex PCR; TCRdb's version includes in-frame clones alone and lacks a portion of them. The repertoire has more than 60,000 clones, roughly 85% of them found once; the top ten carry about a sixth. This entry comes from a study of blood T cell repertoires in COVID-19. Study context: PBMCs, B-cell-depleted T cells, or T cells were the source of the cDNA or gDNA that made up the material.

The CDR3 has 17 amino acids. The sequenced sample was peripheral blood. The chain links TRBV21-1 to TRBJ2-1; TRBD2 is taken as the D call from the table, unchecked against the DNA. TRBV21-1 is a pseudogene locus. The origin of this receptor is a human donor in a cohort sampled during active COVID-19. The CDR3 is CASSKASWRGGYNEQFF. CDR3 DNA sequence: TGTGCCAGCAGCAAAGCGTCTTGGCGGGGCGGTTACAATGAGCAGTTCTTC.